Each of the 28 T cell receptor beta chains below was sequenced from the same sample in a study of OX40 agonist ivuxolimab in advanced cancers. TCRdb keeps only in-frame clones here, not all; method: immunoSEQ multiplex PCR. The sample records 65,000 to 80,000 clones, approximately 84% being singletons. Sequences were derived from CD4+ or CD8+ T cells sorted from blood, sampled in a trial of the OX40 agonist ivuxolimab. These receptors all stem from an adult with an advanced solid tumor such as melanoma, head and neck, liver or kidney cancer.

This sequence joins TRBV7-9 and TRBJ2-2, with a tentative D call TRBD1 (7 bases). Deletions cut 5 bases from V and 1 base from J, with 17 bases between. This CDR3 comprises 17 residues. Germline CDR1 and CDR2: SEHNR and FQNEAQ (reference sequence). The CDR3 sequence: CASSRRGQGVNTGELFF. The CDR3 region has the DNA TGTGCCAGCAGCCGGAGGGGGCAGGGTGTGAACACCGGGGAGCTGTTTTTT.

In DNA form, the CDR3 reads TGTGCCAGCAGCTCGAAGGGTGCCGGGGAGCTGTTTTTT. This codes for CASSSKGAGELFF. The V gene is TRBV5-6, the J gene TRBJ2-2; D is unclear. V was clipped by 3 bases and J by 6 bases, with 9 bases between them. CDR1 and CDR2 from the germline V gene are SGHDT and YYEEEE. This CDR3 is built from 13 residues. Variable domain in full (rest from reference TRBV5-6 and TRBJ2-2): DAGVTQSPTHLIKTRGQQVTLRCSPKSGHDTVSWYQQALGQGPQFIFQYYEEEERQRGNFPDRFSGHQFPNYSSELNVNALLLGDSALYLCASSSKGAGELFFGEGSRLTVL.

For this clone: Other DNA sequences in the same sample also yield this CDR3. V is TRBV18 and J is TRBJ1-1; D uncertain. Germline V gene sequence: CDR1 KGHSH, CDR2 LQKENI. V lost 0 bases to trimming and J lost 1 base, with 9 bases between them. This CDR3 has 15 residues. CDR3 amino acids: CASSPPSVGNTEAFF. DNA of the CDR3: TGTGCCAGCTCACCACCGTCGGTTGGGAACACTGAAGCTTTCTTT.

V gene TRBV5-1 combines with J gene TRBJ2-5; TRBD1 matches 11 bases. This CDR3 has 15 amino acids. The V gene's germline CDR1 is SGHRS and CDR2 YFSETQ. The junction had 9 bases not matched to a gene; V was cut back by 7 bases and J by 4 bases. CDR3 nucleotide sequence: TGCGCCAGCGGACTCGGACAGGGGGCAAGAGAGACCCAGTACTTC. This gives the protein CASGLGQGARETQYF. Full variable domain (outside the CDR3, taken from reference TRBV5-1 and TRBJ2-5): KAGVTQTPRYLIKTRGQQVTLSCSPISGHRSVSWYQQTPGQGLQFLFEYFSETQRNKGNFPGRFSGRQFSNSRSEMNVSTLELGDSALYLCASGLGQGARETQYFGPGTRLLVL.

On this clone: Germline and junction disagree at one end, which may indicate a read error. The V gene is TRBV7-7, the J gene TRBJ2-5; TRBD1 aligns across 7 bases. Germline values: CDR1 SSHAT, CDR2 FNYEAQ (reference sequence). This CDR3 contains 13 residues. Here the CDR3 DNA reads TGTGCTAGCAGCCCGGACAGGCAAGAGACCCAGTACTTC. Residues: CASSPDRQETQYF.

The chain recombines TRBV5-1 with TRBJ2-7; no reliable D call. The CDR3 sequence is 14 residues long. Germline assignment: CDR1 SGHRS and CDR2 YFSETQ. The V gene lost 0 bases and the J gene lost 5 bases, with 12 bases spanning the gap. CDR3 region: CASSLGHVGDEQYF. For the CDR3, the DNA is TGCGCCAGCAGCTTGGGGCACGTTGGTGACGAGCAGTACTTC.

The chain employs TRBV19 and TRBJ2-5; TRBD1 matches 9 bases. J lost 4 bases, V lost 1 base, and 7 bases had no gene match. The CDR3 is made up of 16 amino acids. From germline, CDR1 is LNHDA and CDR2 SQIVND (reference sequence). In DNA, the CDR3 is TGTGCCAGTAGTATAGCCGGACAGGGGACGGTAGAGACCCAGTACTTC. It encodes CASSIAGQGTVETQYF.

The J gene is TRBJ1-4, the V gene TRBV4-3, with 7 bases lining up with TRBD1. V shed 0 bases and J 3 bases; nucleotides not matched to a gene: 13. In germline, CDR1 is LGHNA, CDR2 YSLEER. The CDR3 contains 19 residues. CDR3 nucleotide sequence: TGCGCCAGCAGCCAAGATAGCACAGGGGTGGGTCGGTCTAATGAAAAACTGTTTTTT. It encodes CASSQDSTGVGRSNEKLFF.

In its sample, this clone was seen once. The rearrangement links TRBV6-6 to TRBJ2-7; 7 nucleotides line up with TRBD1. V lost 6 bases to trimming and J lost 5 bases; unmatched junction nucleotides: 13. CDR3 length: 15 amino acids. Germline V CDR1 and CDR2: MNHNY, SVGAGI (reference sequence). The CDR3 protein is CASRDPQGSTHEQYF. DNA of the CDR3: TGTGCCAGCAGGGACCCACAGGGGAGCACCCACGAGCAGTACTTC.

V usage is TRBV7-9 and J usage is TRBJ2-7, with 7 positions matching TRBD1. The CDR3 has 14 residues. Unmatched junction bases numbered 8, after V lost 6 bases and J lost 3 bases. Germline V gene sequence: CDR1 SEHNR, CDR2 FQNEAQ (reference sequence). The CDR3 DNA sequence: TGTGCCAGCAGTCAAGGACAGGCCCACTACGAGCAGTACTTC. Protein sequence: CASSQGQAHYEQYF.

The chain has TRBV9 and TRBJ1-1, with D uncertain. This CDR3 comprises 13 residues. V gave up 0 bases and J gave up 1 base, with 4 bases separating them. Looked up from germline, CDR1 is SGDLS and CDR2 is YYNGEE. CDR3: CASSVAANTEAFF. CDR3 coding DNA: TGTGCCAGCAGCGTAGCGGCGAACACTGAAGCTTTCTTT.

V and J are TRBV2 and TRBJ2-1; D may correspond to TRBD1 or TRBD2 (6 bases each). The CDR3 sequence is 15 residues long. The germline gives CDR1 SNHLY, CDR2 FYNNEI. Trimming left V 0 bases short and J 12 bases short, with 18 bases between. The DNA of the CDR3 is TGTGCCAGCAGTGAAGCCGGTATTAGGGGGGACGGGCAGTTCTTC. Translated, it gives CASSEAGIRGDGQFF.

In regard to this clone: Other DNA sequences in this sample translate to the same CDR3. The chain has TRBV7-2 and TRBJ2-7; D call uncertain. Trimming removed 2 bases at V and 4 bases at J, with 3 bases between. The CDR3 is 11 amino acids. Germline V gene lookup returns CDR1 SGHTA and CDR2 FQGNSA. The CDR3 sequence is CASSLQYEQYF. The CDR3 DNA follows: TGTGCCAGCAGCTTACAATACGAGCAGTACTTC.

The V and J genes are TRBV9 and TRBJ1-4; TRBD1 aligns across 10 bases. Germline V CDR1 and CDR2: SGDLS, YYNGEE. CDR3 length: 15 amino acids. Trimming removed 4 bases from V and 5 bases from J; junction bases left unmatched: 5. The CDR3 coding sequence is TGTGCCAGCAGCCCCATGGGACAGGGGAATGAAAAACTGTTTTTT. This gives the protein CASSPMGQGNEKLFF.

This clone appeared a single time. The chain links TRBV9 to TRBJ1-1, with unresolved D. The V end lost 0 bases, the J end lost 4 bases, and 10 bases lay between the germline ends. The germline gives CDR1 SGDLS, CDR2 YYNGEE. The CDR3 sequence is 14 residues long. In DNA form, the CDR3 reads TGTGCCAGCAGCGTAGCAGTGAGTGGCACTGAAGCTTTCTTT. This encodes CASSVAVSGTEAFF.

This rearrangement joins TRBV19 to TRBJ1-2; 9 bases are a match to TRBD1. CDR1 and CDR2 from the germline V gene are LNHDA and SQIVND (reference sequence). V dropped 9 bases and J dropped 5; count of bases not matched to a gene: 13. The CDR3 loop spans 15 amino acids. CDR3 amino acids: CASFDHGTGFYGYTF. As DNA, the CDR3 is TGTGCCAGCTTTGATCACGGGACAGGGTTTTATGGCTACACCTTC.

This clone has just one count. The chain links TRBV28 to TRBJ1-5, with unresolved D. The germline V gene has CDR1 MDHEN and CDR2 SYDVKM. V shed 5 bases and J shed 0 bases, with 14 bases lying between them. The CDR3 is made up of 16 amino acids. The CDR3 sequence is CASSPIDLYSNQPQHF. As DNA, the CDR3 is TGTGCCAGCAGTCCGATTGATCTCTATAGCAATCAGCCCCAGCATTTT.

This chain links TRBV19 with TRBJ2-1; D is uncertain. The CDR3 contains 15 residues. The germline CDR1 and CDR2 sequences are LNHDA and SQIVND (reference sequence). V lost 3 bases to trimming and J lost 0 bases, with 9 bases between them. CDR3 sequence: CASSINVGSYNEQFF. CDR3 coding DNA: TGTGCCAGTAGTATTAACGTCGGCTCCTACAATGAGCAGTTCTTC.

The V and J genes are TRBV9 and TRBJ1-3; D not certain. V was trimmed by 0 bases and J by 2 bases, leaving 27 bases between them. This CDR3 spans 21 amino acids. Germline assignment: CDR1 SGDLS and CDR2 YYNGEE. The CDR3 loop reads CASSVVVKIPPKNSPGNTIYF. The DNA for the CDR3 is TGTGCCAGCAGCGTAGTTGTTAAGATTCCTCCGAAGAACAGTCCTGGAAACACCATATATTTT.

This chain links TRBV11-2 with TRBJ2-7; TRBD1 matches 7 bases. The CDR3 extends over 19 amino acids. Trimming took 5 bases from V and 5 from J; bases not matched to a gene: 24. CDR1 SGHAT and CDR2 FQNNGV come from the germline V gene. The CDR3 nucleotides are TGTGCCAGCAGCCCTAGTTGGAAGGGTTCGACAGGGCCTTTGAACGAGCAGTACTTC. Its translation is CASSPSWKGSTGPLNEQYF.

The V call is TRBV5-1, the J call TRBJ2-5, with a weak D call TRBD2 (6 bases). The CDR3 is 14 residues long. Germline V lookup: CDR1 SGHRS, CDR2 YFSETQ. V was clipped by 0 bases and J by 5 bases, with 11 bases between them. The CDR3 sequence is CASSLAPGTETQYF. The CDR3 DNA sequence: TGCGCCAGCAGCTTGGCCCCAGGGACTGAGACCCAGTACTTC.

This chain uses TRBV13 with TRBJ2-3, with D uncertain. The V and J ends lost 6 bases and 0 bases respectively, with 10 bases between them. In germline, CDR1 is PRHDT, CDR2 FYEKMQ (reference sequence). This CDR3 region has 14 residues. The CDR3: CASRLGPSTDTQYF. The CDR3 DNA reads TGTGCCAGCAGGCTCGGTCCTAGCACAGATACGCAGTATTTT.

This rearrangement joins TRBV18 to TRBJ1-1; tentatively, D is TRBD1 (6 bases). The CDR3 runs 15 residues. V was pared by 6 bases and J by 3 bases, with 17 bases between. Germline CDR1 KGHSH, CDR2 LQKENI. The CDR3 coding sequence is TGTGCCAGCTCCACCCTTCGGGGGCTTTACACTGAAGCTTTCTTT. Translated: CASSTLRGLYTEAFF.

V and J are TRBV2 and TRBJ2-5; 12 bases align to TRBD1. CDR3 length: 15 amino acids. Germline V CDR1 and CDR2: SNHLY, FYNNEI. J was trimmed by 1 base and V by 5 bases; bases with no gene match: 2. CDR3 DNA: TGTGCCAGCAGTAGGGACAGGGGGCTCCAAGAGACCCAGTACTTC. Its translation: CASSRDRGLQETQYF.

The chain joins TRBV28 to TRBJ1-4; TRBD1 aligns across 8 bases. Losses at the gene ends were 5 bases for V and 8 bases for J; bases not matched to a gene: 10. The CDR3 has 15 amino acids. Per the germline V gene, CDR1 is MDHEN and CDR2 is SYDVKM. CDR3 in amino acids: CASSGRQGLKEKLFF. CDR3 in DNA: TGTGCCAGCAGTGGACGACAGGGGCTAAAGGAAAAACTGTTTTTT. Full variable domain (outside the CDR3, taken from reference TRBV28 and TRBJ1-4): DVKVTQSSRYLVKRTGEKVFLECVQDMDHENMFWYRQDPGLGLRLIYFSYDVKMKEKGDIPEGYSVSREKKERFSLILESASTNQTSMYLCASSGRQGLKEKLFFGSGTQLSVL.

In its sample, this clone was seen a few times. The chain joins TRBV25-1 to TRBJ1-2, with D hard to call. The CDR3 covers 11 residues. Trimming took off 5 bases at V and 7 bases at J, with 8 bases between the two ends. CDR1 is MGHDK and CDR2 is SYGVNS in the germline V gene. Written as DNA, the CDR3 is TGTGCCAGCAGTCCAGGAGGTGGCTACACCTTC. It encodes CASSPGGGYTF.

The chain has TRBV30 and TRBJ1-3; 12 nucleotides match TRBD1. After removal of 6 bases from V and 0 bases from J, the junction contained 9 bases not matched to a gene. This CDR3 is 17 amino acids long. Germline V gene data show CDR1 as GTSNPN and CDR2 as SVGIG (reference sequence). Here the CDR3 reads CACRDRGPPTSGNTIYF. CDR3 DNA sequence: TGTGCCTGCCGGGACAGGGGGCCTCCGACCTCTGGAAACACCATATATTTT.

The sample holds one count of this clone. The chain carries TRBV6-4 and TRBJ2-1; weak D call: TRBD2 (7 bases). CDR3 size: 15 residues. Per the germline V gene, CDR1 is MRHNA and CDR2 is SNTAGT. V was shortened by 0 bases and J by 7 bases, with 13 bases between the two germline ends. For the CDR3, the DNA is TGTGCCAGCAGTGACTCGGGGGGGCCAAAGAATGAGCAGTTCTTC. Translating gives CASSDSGGPKNEQFF.